This entry concerns a single TCR beta chain. Its antigen is not identified. This sample is drawn from a study of blood T cells in healthy people across ages. Peripheral blood was drawn, approximately 9.5 milliliters per donor. General study points: Relative to aged donors, long-lived donors carried more naive CD4+ cells and displayed higher diversity. Possibly confounding the expanded clonotype changes was the fact that donor CMV status was unknown.

Germline-derived CDR1 and CDR2 are SGHRS and YFSETQ. CDR3 length: 14 amino acids. Trimming cost V 1 base and J 3 bases, with 10 bases left between them. The second PCR ran roughly 7 to 12 cycles with a sample-barcoded 5' primer and J-beta primers. TCRdb ran MiXCR on the 5' RACE reads and lists one entry per CDR3 protein. The sample has 590,000 or so distinct CDR3 sequences, around 31% seen once; the top ten hold 15% to 18%. The source is a woman at least 80 years old in good health. The V call is TRBV5-1, the J call TRBJ1-1; D is perhaps TRBD1 (5 bases). The sequencing sample was made of blood. CDR3 residues: CASSLQVGDTEAFF. The CDR3 DNA is TGCGCCAGCAGCTTGCAGGTAGGGGACACTGAAGCTTTCTTT.